What follows are 6 T cell receptor beta chains derived from one specimen sequenced in a study of blood T cell repertoires in COVID-19. Some clones are missing from TCRdb's copy, which holds only in-frame ones; the method was immunoSEQ multiplex PCR. The top ten hold more than 4.5% of the sample, which has fewer than 85,000 clones, roughly nine tenths seen once. Sequencing input: peripheral blood. Every receptor here comes from a man aged 55-75 years with acute or convalescent COVID-19.

This clone appeared once. The chain recombines TRBV5-1 with TRBJ2-7; 8 bases are a match to TRBD1. This CDR3 has 15 residues. CDR1 is SGHRS, CDR2 YFSETQ, per germline. V dropped 4 bases and J dropped 4; count of bases not matched to a gene: 10. This chain's CDR3 is CASSPTGTGVYEQYF. The CDR3, as DNA: TGCGCCAGCAGCCCGACCGGGACAGGTGTTTACGAGCAGTACTTC.

V and J are TRBV27 and TRBJ1-5; perhaps TRBD1 as D (6 bases). CDR3 size: 16 residues. The ends were cut back, 5 bases at V and 7 bases at J, with 21 bases in the middle. Per germline, CDR1 MNHEY and CDR2 SMNVEV (reference sequence). The CDR3 is CASSHKGMRGIQPQHF. The CDR3 coding sequence is TGTGCCAGCAGTCATAAGGGAATGAGGGGGATACAGCCCCAGCATTTT.

The V and J genes are TRBV20-1 and TRBJ1-1; D possibly corresponds to TRBD1 (5 bases). There are 14 residues in the CDR3. Germline CDR1 DFQATT, CDR2 SNEGSKA (reference sequence). Trimming took off 3 bases at V and 4 bases at J, with 15 bases between the two ends. CDR3 in DNA: TGCAGTGCTAGTTCGTTGCTGGGGCGCACTGAAGCTTTCTTT. This gives the protein CSASSLLGRTEAFF.

V is TRBV5-1 and J is TRBJ1-1; D is ambiguous. V was cut by 0 bases and J by 2 bases, with 8 bases left in between. CDR1 is SGHRS and CDR2 is YFSETQ in the germline V gene. CDR3 size: 14 residues. CDR3 region: CASSLGAENTEAFF. CDR3 in DNA: TGCGCCAGCAGCTTGGGCGCGGAAAACACTGAAGCTTTCTTT.

This clone has just one count. The gene calls are TRBV30 and TRBJ1-5; 8 bases agree with TRBD1. Germline CDR1 reads GTSNPN; CDR2 reads SVGIG (reference sequence). V dropped 3 bases and J dropped 5; count of bases not matched to a gene: 6. The CDR3 runs 14 residues. The CDR3 nucleotides are TGTGCCTGGAGCAGAGGACAGGGACATCAGCCCCAGCATTTT. This translates into CAWSRGQGHQPQHF.

This clone was observed once. V is TRBV10-3 and J is TRBJ2-7; 12 positions match TRBD1. CDR3 size: 16 residues. CDR1 is ENHRY, CDR2 SYGVKD, per germline. Losses at the gene ends were 4 bases for V and 7 bases for J; bases not matched to a gene: 11. The CDR3 reads CAISAFPGQGAREQYF. In DNA form, the CDR3 reads TGTGCCATCAGTGCTTTCCCGGGACAGGGGGCGCGGGAGCAGTACTTC.